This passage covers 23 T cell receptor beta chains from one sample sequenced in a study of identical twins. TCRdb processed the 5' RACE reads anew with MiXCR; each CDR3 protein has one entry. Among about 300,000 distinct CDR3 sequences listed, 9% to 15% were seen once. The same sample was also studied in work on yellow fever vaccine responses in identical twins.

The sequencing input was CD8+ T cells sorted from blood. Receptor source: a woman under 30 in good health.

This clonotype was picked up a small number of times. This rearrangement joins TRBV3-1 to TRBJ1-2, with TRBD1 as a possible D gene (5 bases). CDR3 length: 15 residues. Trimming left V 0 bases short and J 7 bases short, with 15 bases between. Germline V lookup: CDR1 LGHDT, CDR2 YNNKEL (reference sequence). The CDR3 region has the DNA TGTGCCAGCAGCCAAGATTCCTCCGGGGCGTCTGGCTACACCTTC. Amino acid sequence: CASSQDSSGASGYTF.

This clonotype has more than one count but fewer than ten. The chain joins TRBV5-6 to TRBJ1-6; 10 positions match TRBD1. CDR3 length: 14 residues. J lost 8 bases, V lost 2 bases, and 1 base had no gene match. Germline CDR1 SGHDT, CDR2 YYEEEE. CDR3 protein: CASSFGTGDSPLHF. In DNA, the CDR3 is TGTGCCAGCAGCTTTGGGACAGGGGATTCACCCCTCCACTTT.

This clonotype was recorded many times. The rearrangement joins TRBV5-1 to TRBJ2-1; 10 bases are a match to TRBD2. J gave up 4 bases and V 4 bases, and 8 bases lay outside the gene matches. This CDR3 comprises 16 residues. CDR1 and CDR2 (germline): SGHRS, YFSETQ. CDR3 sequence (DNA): TGCGCCAGCAGCGATAGACTAGCGGGTCTTTACAATGAGCAGTTCTTC. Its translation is CASSDRLAGLYNEQFF.

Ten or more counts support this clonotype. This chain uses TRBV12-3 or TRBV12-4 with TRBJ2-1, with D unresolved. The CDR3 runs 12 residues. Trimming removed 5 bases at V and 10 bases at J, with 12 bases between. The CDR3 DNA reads TGTGCCAGCAGTCTGGATTTGGAGGAGCAGTTCTTC. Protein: CASSLDLEEQFF.

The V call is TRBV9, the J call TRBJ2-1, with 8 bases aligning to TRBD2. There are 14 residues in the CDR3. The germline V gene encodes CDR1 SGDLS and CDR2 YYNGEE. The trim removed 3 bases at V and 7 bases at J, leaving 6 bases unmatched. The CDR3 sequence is CASSAGTSMNEQFF. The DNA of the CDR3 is TGTGCCAGCAGCGCCGGGACTAGTATGAATGAGCAGTTCTTC.

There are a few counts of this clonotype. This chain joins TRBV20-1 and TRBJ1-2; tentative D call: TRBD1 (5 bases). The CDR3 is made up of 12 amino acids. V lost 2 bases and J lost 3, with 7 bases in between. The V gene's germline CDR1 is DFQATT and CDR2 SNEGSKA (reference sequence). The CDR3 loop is CSARRDYYGYTF. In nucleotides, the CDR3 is TGCAGTGCTAGAAGGGACTACTATGGCTACACCTTC.

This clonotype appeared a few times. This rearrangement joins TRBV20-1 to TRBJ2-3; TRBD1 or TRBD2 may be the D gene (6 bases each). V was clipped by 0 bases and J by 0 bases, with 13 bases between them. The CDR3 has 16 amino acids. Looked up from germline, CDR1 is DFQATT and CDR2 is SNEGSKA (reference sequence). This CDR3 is CSARDLGGTSTDTQYF. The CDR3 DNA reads TGCAGTGCTAGAGATCTCGGGGGCACTAGCACAGATACGCAGTATTTT.

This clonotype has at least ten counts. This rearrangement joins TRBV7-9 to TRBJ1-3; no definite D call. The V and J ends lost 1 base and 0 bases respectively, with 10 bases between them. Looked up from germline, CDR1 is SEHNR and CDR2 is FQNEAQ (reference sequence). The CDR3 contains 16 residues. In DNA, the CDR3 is TGTGCCAGCAGCTTAGAGGATCGGAGCTCTGGAAACACCATATATTTT. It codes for CASSLEDRSSGNTIYF.

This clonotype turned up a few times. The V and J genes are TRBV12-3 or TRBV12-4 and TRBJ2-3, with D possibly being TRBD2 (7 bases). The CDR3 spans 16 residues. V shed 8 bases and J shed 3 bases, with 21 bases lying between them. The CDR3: CASGLGAGDSTDTQYF. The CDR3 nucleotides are TGTGCCAGCGGATTGGGGGCGGGAGATTCAACAGATACGCAGTATTTT.

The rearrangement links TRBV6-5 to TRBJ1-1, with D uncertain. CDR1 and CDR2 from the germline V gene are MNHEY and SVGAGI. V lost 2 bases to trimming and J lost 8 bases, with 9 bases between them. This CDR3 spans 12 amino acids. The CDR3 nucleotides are TGTGCCAGCAGTTACCTGGACGGAGAAGCTTTCTTT. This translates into CASSYLDGEAFF.

Here the CDR3 DNA reads TGTGCCAGCAGTTACGGGCCGGGGGGCGAAGGCTATGGCTACACCTTC. Translating it yields CASSYGPGGEGYGYTF. This chain connects TRBV6-5 to TRBJ1-2, with a possible D match to TRBD1 (6 bases). The CDR3 has 16 amino acids. CDR1 is MNHEY, CDR2 SVGAGI, per germline. Trimming took off 2 bases at V and 4 bases at J, with 17 bases between the two ends.

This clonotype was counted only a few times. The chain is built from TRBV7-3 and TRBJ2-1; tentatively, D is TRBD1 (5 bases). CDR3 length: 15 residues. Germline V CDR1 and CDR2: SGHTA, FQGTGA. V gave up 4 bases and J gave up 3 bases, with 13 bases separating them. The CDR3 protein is CASSWQGYGYNEQFF. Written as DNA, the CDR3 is TGTGCCAGCAGCTGGCAGGGTTATGGCTACAATGAGCAGTTCTTC.

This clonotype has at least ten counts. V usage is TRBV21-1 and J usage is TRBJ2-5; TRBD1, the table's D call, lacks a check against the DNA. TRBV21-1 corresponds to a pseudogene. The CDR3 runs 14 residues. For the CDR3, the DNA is TGTGCCAGCAGCAAAGAGGGAGAGGGGGAGACCCAGTACTTC. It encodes CASSKEGEGETQYF.

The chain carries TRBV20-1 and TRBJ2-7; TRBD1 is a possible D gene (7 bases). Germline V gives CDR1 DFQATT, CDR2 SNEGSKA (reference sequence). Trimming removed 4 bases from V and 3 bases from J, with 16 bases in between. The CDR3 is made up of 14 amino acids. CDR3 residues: CSATGDRLSYEQYF. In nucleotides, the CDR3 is TGCAGTGCTACGGGGGACAGACTCAGCTACGAGCAGTACTTC.

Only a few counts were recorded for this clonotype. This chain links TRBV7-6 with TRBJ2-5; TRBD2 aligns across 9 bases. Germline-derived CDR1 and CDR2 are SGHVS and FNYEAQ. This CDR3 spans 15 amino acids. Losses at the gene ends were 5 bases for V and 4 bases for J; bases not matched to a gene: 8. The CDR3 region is CASSLYRGLAETQYF. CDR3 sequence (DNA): TGTGCCAGCAGCCTCTACCGGGGACTAGCAGAGACCCAGTACTTC. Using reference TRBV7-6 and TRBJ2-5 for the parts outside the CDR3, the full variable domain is GAGVSQSPRYKVTKRGQDVALRCDPISGHVSLYWYRQALGQGPEFLTYFNYEAQQDKSGLPNDRFSAERPEGSISTLTIQRTEQRDSAMYRCASSLYRGLAETQYFGPGTRLLVL.

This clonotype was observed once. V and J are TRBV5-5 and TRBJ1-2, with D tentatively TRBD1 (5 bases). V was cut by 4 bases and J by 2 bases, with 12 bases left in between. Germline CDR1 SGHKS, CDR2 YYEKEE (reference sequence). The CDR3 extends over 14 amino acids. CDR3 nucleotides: TGTGCCAGCAGCGCAGGGACGGTGAACTATGGCTACACCTTC. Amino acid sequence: CASSAGTVNYGYTF.

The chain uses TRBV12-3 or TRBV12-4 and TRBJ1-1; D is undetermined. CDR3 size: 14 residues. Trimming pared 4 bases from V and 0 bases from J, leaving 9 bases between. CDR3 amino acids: CASSSGLLNTEAFF. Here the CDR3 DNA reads TGTGCCAGCAGTTCCGGGCTGTTGAACACTGAAGCTTTCTTT.

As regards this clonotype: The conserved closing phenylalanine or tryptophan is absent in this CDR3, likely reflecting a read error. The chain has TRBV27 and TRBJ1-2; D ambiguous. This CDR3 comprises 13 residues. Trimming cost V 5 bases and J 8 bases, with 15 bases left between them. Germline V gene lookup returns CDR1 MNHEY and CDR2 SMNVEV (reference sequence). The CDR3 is CASSLRAGRGYTL. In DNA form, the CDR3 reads TGTGCCAGCAGTCTAAGGGCAGGTCGCGGCTACACCCTC.

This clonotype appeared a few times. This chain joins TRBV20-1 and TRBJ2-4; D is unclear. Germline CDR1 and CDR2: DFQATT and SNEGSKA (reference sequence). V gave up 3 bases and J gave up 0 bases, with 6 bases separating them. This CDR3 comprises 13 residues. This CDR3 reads CSARPLAKNIQYF. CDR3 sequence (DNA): TGCAGTGCTAGGCCTCTAGCCAAAAACATTCAGTACTTC.

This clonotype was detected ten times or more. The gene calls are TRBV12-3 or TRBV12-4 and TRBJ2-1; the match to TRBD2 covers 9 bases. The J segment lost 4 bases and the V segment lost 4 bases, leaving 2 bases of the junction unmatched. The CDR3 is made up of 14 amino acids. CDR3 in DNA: TGTGCCAGCAGTTATAGCGGGGGTTACAATGAGCAGTTCTTC. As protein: CASSYSGGYNEQFF.

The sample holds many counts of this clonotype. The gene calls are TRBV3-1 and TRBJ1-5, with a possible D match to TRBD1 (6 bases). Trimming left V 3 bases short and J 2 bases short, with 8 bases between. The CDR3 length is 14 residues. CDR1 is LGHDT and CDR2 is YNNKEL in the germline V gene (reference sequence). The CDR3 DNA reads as TGTGCCAGCAGCCACCACAGGGGCAATCAGCCCCAGCATTTT. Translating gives CASSHHRGNQPQHF.

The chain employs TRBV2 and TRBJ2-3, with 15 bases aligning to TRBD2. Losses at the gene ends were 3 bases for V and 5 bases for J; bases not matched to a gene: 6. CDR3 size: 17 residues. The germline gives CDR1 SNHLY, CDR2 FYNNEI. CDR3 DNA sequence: TGTGCCAGCAGTGACGCCGGGACTAGCGGGAGGCAAGATACGCAGTATTTT. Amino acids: CASSDAGTSGRQDTQYF.

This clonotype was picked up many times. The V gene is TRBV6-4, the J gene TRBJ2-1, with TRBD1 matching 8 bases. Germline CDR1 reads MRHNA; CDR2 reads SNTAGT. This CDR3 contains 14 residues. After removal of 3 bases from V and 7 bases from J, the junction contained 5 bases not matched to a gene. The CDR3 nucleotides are TGTGCCAGCAGTGAGCAGGGGGCCACGAATGAGCAGTTCTTC. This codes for CASSEQGATNEQFF.